The T cell receptor beta chain described here comes from a study of blood T cell repertoires in COVID-19. Study-wide context: Researchers got acute and convalescent COVID-19 samples from the United States, Italy and Spain. PBMCs, B-cell-depleted T cells, or T cells were the source of the cDNA or gDNA that made up the material.

The length of the CDR3 is 13 residues. Germline V gene sequence: CDR1 MDHEN, CDR2 SYDVKM. Trimming shortened V by 10 bases and J by 7 bases, and 17 bases separated the two germline ends. Under the authors' procedure: Estimation of nucleated cell counts relied on the amplification of reference gene primers. Sequencing was performed with immunoSEQ multiplex PCR; in TCRdb, only in-frame clones are kept and a portion is missing. V, J and clone size are taken as reported in that table, and D and trimming were inferred from the DNA itself. The sample lists approximately 140,000 clones; roughly 78% were seen once.

The sequenced sample consisted of peripheral blood. V is TRBV28 and J is TRBJ2-1; D might be TRBD2 (5 bases). This receptor was obtained from a man in his sixties with acute or convalescent COVID-19. CDR3 sequence: CATGLAPGNEQFF. Here the CDR3 DNA reads TGTGCCACCGGACTCGCCCCTGGGAATGAGCAGTTCTTC.